The 24 T cell receptor beta chains below were found in one sample sequenced in a study of CD8+CD57+ T cells in acquired aplastic anemia (dated by TCRdb to the late 2010s). Sequencing took place on an Illumina HiSeq 2000. Profiling of TCR beta VDJ combinations and CDR3 sequences used genomic DNA as the template. Using fastp trimming at Q25 and MiXCR clonotype assembly, TCRdb reanalyzed the public sequencing data and kept in-frame beta chains. Identical CDR3 protein sequences are pooled into one entry, listed with their most common genes and DNA. For this sample the table gives 150,000 to 200,000 distinct CDR3 sequences, of which roughly 50% were detected only once. In total, the top ten clones hold about 1.7% of the sample. Patients chosen for sequencing had shown expansion of CD8+CD57+ cells by flow cytometry. Sequencing was performed on sorted CD4+, CD8+, or CD8+CD57+ T cells (not recorded which) from PBMCs. These receptors all come from a human donor with aplastic anemia.

This clonotype has only a few counts. The chain uses TRBV15 and TRBJ1-3; D perhaps matches TRBD1 (5 bases). Trimming removed 0 bases at V and 2 bases at J, with 8 bases between. The CDR3 totals 15 residues. Germline lookup yields CDR1 LNHNV and CDR2 YYDKDF (reference sequence). The CDR3 coding sequence is TGTGCCACCAGCAGAGACAGGGAGCCTGGAAACACCATATATTTT. It encodes CATSRDREPGNTIYF.

The sample holds a few counts of this clonotype. The gene calls are TRBV18 and TRBJ2-3; a weak D match, TRBD2 (5 bases). CDR1 and CDR2 (germline): KGHSH, LQKENI. This CDR3 comprises 13 residues. V was pared by 7 bases and J by 0 bases, with 8 bases between. The DNA of the CDR3 is TGTGCCAGCTTAAGCGGTAGCACAGATACGCAGTATTTT. This sequence encodes CASLSGSTDTQYF.

This clonotype was seen only a few times. V gene TRBV7-2 combines with J gene TRBJ2-7; no reliable D call. This CDR3 has 11 amino acids. The germline V gene encodes CDR1 SGHTA and CDR2 FQGNSA. Trimming took off 3 bases at V and 4 bases at J, with 4 bases between the two ends. CDR3 bases: TGTGCCAGCAGCTTGGAGTACGAGCAGTACTTC. Amino acids: CASSLEYEQYF.

The CDR3 sequence is CASSSRLEGGQGLSPLHF. For the CDR3, the DNA is TGTGCCAGCAGCTCTCGTCTCGAGGGGGGACAGGGCCTATCACCCCTCCACTTT. The genes are TRBV7-3 and TRBJ1-6; 9 nucleotides align to TRBD1. CDR1 is SGHTA and CDR2 is FQGTGA in the germline V gene. This CDR3 spans 18 amino acids. The trim removed 4 bases at V and 10 bases at J, leaving 17 bases unmatched.

This clonotype appeared many times. The chain employs TRBV14 and TRBJ2-3, with 14 nucleotides matching TRBD2. Per germline, CDR1 SGHDN and CDR2 FVKESK. The junction had 1 base not matched to a gene; V was cut back by 4 bases and J by 4 bases. This CDR3 has 15 amino acids. Here the CDR3 reads CASSPGLAGADTQYF. For the CDR3, the DNA is TGTGCCAGCAGCCCGGGACTAGCGGGGGCAGATACGCAGTATTTT.

There are many counts of this clonotype. The chain is built from TRBV5-1 and TRBJ1-2; the D gene is possibly TRBD1 (5 bases). The germline V and J ends were trimmed by 0 bases and 13 bases, with 16 bases remaining between them. CDR1 is SGHRS and CDR2 is YFSETQ in the germline V gene. This CDR3 region has 13 residues. CDR3 sequence: CASSLGTTWAGTF. In DNA, the CDR3 is TGCGCCAGCAGCTTGGGGACAACCTGGGCGGGCACCTTC.

This CDR3 reads CATSLAEGRVGEQYF. CDR3 nucleotides: TGTGCCACCTCCTTAGCGGAGGGCAGGGTCGGCGAGCAGTACTTC. The rearrangement joins TRBV10-3 to TRBJ2-7; possible D gene TRBD2, 6 bases. CDR3 length: 15 residues. CDR1 is ENHRY and CDR2 is SYGVKD in the germline V gene. Trimming took off 10 bases at V and 6 bases at J, with 25 bases between the two ends.

The chain has TRBV20-1 and TRBJ2-1, with D tentatively TRBD2 (5 bases). V lost 0 bases and J lost 7, with 13 bases in between. The CDR3 is 14 residues long. CDR1 is DFQATT, CDR2 SNEGSKA, per germline (reference sequence). The DNA for the CDR3 is TGCAGTGCTAGAGATAGGTTGACGGGAAATGAGCAGTTCTTC. It is translated as CSARDRLTGNEQFF.

This clonotype showed up just a few times. The DNA of the CDR3 is TGTGCCATCAGTACTAGCGGGAAGAGCACAGATACGCAGTATTTT. Translating it yields CAISTSGKSTDTQYF. This chain joins TRBV10-3 and TRBJ2-3; TRBD2 matches 10 bases. Germline assignment: CDR1 ENHRY and CDR2 SYGVKD. Unmatched junction bases numbered 2, after V lost 5 bases and J lost 0 bases. This CDR3 spans 15 amino acids.

This CDR3 is CSATGGIGEEVETQYF. In DNA, the CDR3 is TGCAGTGCTACAGGTGGGATCGGGGAAGAGGTAGAGACCCAGTACTTC. This chain links TRBV20-1 with TRBJ2-5; D might be TRBD2 (5 bases). Germline loops: CDR1 DFQATT, CDR2 SNEGSKA (reference sequence). Trimming stripped 4 bases from V and 4 bases from J, with 22 bases between. The CDR3 sequence is 16 residues long.

The V gene is TRBV28, the J gene TRBJ2-2; TRBD2 aligns across 7 bases. The CDR3 contains 13 residues. CDR1 is MDHEN, CDR2 SYDVKM, per germline. V was clipped by 7 bases and J by 4 bases; unmatched bases: 3. CDR3 residues: CASITGGTGELFF. The CDR3 DNA follows: TGTGCCAGCATAACGGGAGGCACCGGGGAGCTGTTTTTT.

This clonotype was counted only a few times. A single base separates this from a much larger clone, so it may be a read error. Likely a read error: the CDR3 ends without its conserved phenylalanine or tryptophan. V and J are TRBV2 and TRBJ2-5; D gene uncertain. The V gene's germline CDR1 is SNHLY and CDR2 FYNNEI. This CDR3 has 13 residues. Trimming left V 6 bases short and J 5 bases short, with 13 bases between. The CDR3 DNA sequence: TGTGCCAGCAGCTTATACGCTCGGGAGACCCAGTACCTC. Protein: CASSLYARETQYL.

This clonotype was counted ten times or more. The CDR3, as DNA: TGTGCCAGCAGCTTAGCGGCGGGGGCCAGGACTGAAGCTTTCTTT. It codes for CASSLAAGARTEAFF. The chain uses TRBV7-9 and TRBJ1-1, with a possible D match to TRBD1 (6 bases). The ends were cut back, 0 bases at V and 5 bases at J, with 13 bases in the middle. In germline, CDR1 is SEHNR, CDR2 FQNEAQ (reference sequence). This CDR3 region has 15 residues.

The chain joins TRBV25-1 to TRBJ2-7; 8 nucleotides match TRBD1. CDR3 length: 16 amino acids. Per the germline V gene, CDR1 is MGHDK and CDR2 is SYGVNS. V lost 1 base to trimming and J lost 7 bases; unmatched junction nucleotides: 12. CDR3: CASSEWAGQDVEEQYF. The DNA for the CDR3 is TGTGCCAGCAGTGAATGGGCGGGACAGGACGTTGAGGAGCAGTACTTC.

Notes on this clonotype: This sequence may be a read error, since a much larger clone differs from it by one base. The V call is TRBV9, the J call TRBJ1-4, with 9 bases that match TRBD1. The germline gives CDR1 SGDLS, CDR2 YYNGEE. The CDR3 has 17 residues. The CDR3 sequence: CASSVDPTGGTNEKLLF. CDR3 coding DNA: TGTGCCAGCAGCGTCGACCCAACAGGGGGCACTAATGAAAAACTGCTTTTT.

On this clonotype: The conserved phenylalanine or tryptophan is not found at the CDR3 terminus, so this likely reflects a read error. This chain joins TRBV30 and TRBJ2-3; weak D call: TRBD1 (5 bases). Germline V gene lookup returns CDR1 GTSNPN and CDR2 SVGIG (reference sequence). Trimming stripped 7 bases from V and 2 bases from J, with 10 bases between. The CDR3 loop spans 12 amino acids. CDR3 sequence: CASSGNTDTQYL. The CDR3 DNA reads TGTGCCTCCTCAGGGAACACAGATACGCAGTATCTT.

The V gene is TRBV15, the J gene TRBJ2-6; tentative D call: TRBD1 (5 bases). Trimming pared 6 bases from V and 1 base from J, leaving 10 bases between. The germline CDR1 and CDR2 sequences are LNHNV and YYDKDF (reference sequence). There are 15 residues in the CDR3. The CDR3 DNA is TGTGCCACCAGTGATCCAGGGTCTGGGGCCAACGTCCTGACTTTC. Protein sequence: CATSDPGSGANVLTF.

This clonotype was recorded many times. This rearrangement joins TRBV7-3 to TRBJ2-5; TRBD1 aligns across 8 bases. J gave up 5 bases and V 5 bases, and 10 bases lay outside the gene matches. The CDR3 spans 15 residues. Germline lookup yields CDR1 SGHTA and CDR2 FQGTGA. The CDR3 here is CASSRRTGFGETQYF. The DNA for the CDR3 is TGTGCCAGCAGCCGACGGACAGGGTTTGGGGAGACCCAGTACTTC.

This clonotype was observed at least ten times. The chain recombines TRBV4-3 with TRBJ1-5, with 8 bases that match TRBD1. Trimming took 4 bases from V and 11 from J; bases not matched to a gene: 10. Germline V CDR1 and CDR2: LGHNA, YSLEER. The CDR3 sequence is 14 residues long. CDR3 bases: TGCGCCAGCAGCCTCTCCAGGGGGCAAGGGGCCCAGCATTTT. Residues: CASSLSRGQGAQHF.

The chain couples TRBV6-1 to TRBJ2-7, with 7 bases that match TRBD2. The J segment lost 7 bases and the V segment lost 6 bases, leaving 6 bases of the junction unmatched. Germline values: CDR1 MNHNS, CDR2 SASEGT. CDR3 length: 12 amino acids. CDR3 in amino acids: CASRVGGSEQYF. CDR3 bases: TGTGCCAGCAGGGTGGGAGGGAGTGAGCAGTACTTC.

Many counts were recorded for this clonotype. The V call is TRBV7-9, the J call TRBJ2-1; 14 bases agree with TRBD2. Unmatched junction bases numbered 12, after V lost 4 bases and J lost 16 bases. The length of the CDR3 is 15 residues. Germline CDR1 and CDR2: SEHNR and FQNEAQ (reference sequence). Here the CDR3 reads CASSSPGLAGAKRFF. For the CDR3, the DNA is TGTGCCAGCAGCTCCCCGGGACTAGCGGGAGCAAAACGATTCTTC.

In this sample, this clonotype turned up many times. The chain links TRBV15 to TRBJ1-1; perhaps TRBD1 as D (6 bases). CDR3 length equals 14 residues. The germline V gene has CDR1 LNHNV and CDR2 YYDKDF (reference sequence). V dropped 6 bases and J dropped 4 bases, with 15 bases sitting between them. CDR3 protein: CATRGGAGSTEAFF. The CDR3 DNA sequence: TGTGCCACCAGAGGGGGGGCAGGGAGCACTGAAGCTTTCTTT.

The chain is built from TRBV7-6 and TRBJ2-7; 7 bases match TRBD1. This CDR3 spans 15 amino acids. Trimming took 1 base from V and 4 from J; bases not matched to a gene: 7. Germline V gene lookup returns CDR1 SGHVS and CDR2 FNYEAQ. The CDR3 DNA reads TGTGCCAGCAGCTTAGATGCAGGGGGTGGGTACGAGCAGTACTTC. This translates into CASSLDAGGGYEQYF.

This clonotype showed up many times. The J gene is TRBJ2-4, the V gene TRBV15; 10 positions agree with TRBD2. There are 16 residues in the CDR3. Trimming at V came to 0 bases and at J to 11 bases, leaving 10 bases not matched to a gene. From germline, CDR1 is LNHNV and CDR2 YYDKDF (reference sequence). CDR3 in amino acids: CATSRDVTSGGVLQYF. Written as DNA, the CDR3 is TGTGCCACCAGCAGAGATGTCACCAGCGGGGGGGTTCTTCAGTACTTC.